A selection of T cell receptor beta chains follows, all from one sample in a study of T cells in Graves' hyperthyroidism and ophthalmopathy. TCRdb reanalysed the multiplex PCR reads using MiXCR and keeps one entry per CDR3 protein. The sample lists around 190,000 distinct CDR3 sequences, about a sixth occurring once. Sample: blood. The receptors stem from a woman in her fifties or sixties with Graves' hyperthyroidism. Both conserved end residues are part of each CDR3. The D gene is left open where the match is weak. Size is stated for part of the rows, as once, few or many counts, or as a class when the clone is expanded.

j_gene: TRBJ2-2
d_gene: .
v_gene: TRBV2
abundance: many
CDR3aa: CATKGESNTGELFF
CDR3nt: TGTGCTACGAAGGGAGAGTCGAACACCGGGGAGCTGTTTTTT

j_gene: TRBJ1-2
d_gene: .
v_gene: TRBV7-6
abundance: many
CDR3aa: CASSLGPTGFRGYTF
CDR3nt: TGTGCCAGCAGCTTAGGCCCCACAGGGTTTCGTGGCTACACCTTC

j_gene: TRBJ2-2
d_gene: TRBD2
v_gene: TRBV20-1
abundance: .
CDR3aa: CSARDSGGADTGELFF
CDR3nt: TGCAGTGCTAGGGATAGCGGGGGGGCCGACACCGGGGAGCTGTTTTTT

j_gene: TRBJ1-3
d_gene: .
v_gene: TRBV19
abundance: many
CDR3aa: CASSMERGSFGNTIYF
CDR3nt: TGTGCCAGTAGTATGGAAAGGGGAAGTTTTGGAAACACCATATATTTT

j_gene: TRBJ1-5
d_gene: .
v_gene: TRBV20-1
abundance: .
CDR3aa: CSATGARGNQPQHF
CDR3nt: TGCAGTGCTACCGGTGCTAGGGGGAATCAGCCCCAGCATTTT

j_gene: TRBJ1-1
d_gene: TRBD1
v_gene: TRBV11-2
abundance: many
CDR3aa: CASSLTGVNTEAFF
CDR3nt: TGTGCCAGCAGCTTGACAGGGGTGAACACTGAAGCTTTCTTT

j_gene: TRBJ1-1
d_gene: .
v_gene: TRBV20-1
abundance: many
CDR3aa: CSARGLGGEAFF
CDR3nt: TGCAGTGCTAGAGGGTTAGGGGGAGAAGCTTTCTTT

j_gene: TRBJ1-2
d_gene: .
v_gene: TRBV18
abundance: many
CDR3aa: CASSPDSSLGYTF
CDR3nt: TGTGCCAGCTCACCCGACTCGTCTCTTGGCTACACCTTC

j_gene: TRBJ2-3
d_gene: .
v_gene: TRBV7-2
abundance: few
CDR3aa: CASSPRGLDTQYF
CDR3nt: TGTGCCAGCAGCCCCAGGGGATTGGATACGCAGTATTTT

j_gene: TRBJ2-1
d_gene: TRBD2
v_gene: TRBV6-2/TRBV6-3
abundance: many
CDR3aa: CASSYWAGGTYNEQFF
CDR3nt: TGTGCCAGCAGTTACTGGGCGGGGGGGACCTACAATGAGCAGTTCTTC

j_gene: TRBJ2-7
d_gene: TRBD1
v_gene: TRBV28
abundance: many
CDR3aa: CASSLLGQGAYEQYF
CDR3nt: TGTGCCAGCAGTTTGTTGGGACAGGGGGCCTACGAGCAGTACTTC

j_gene: TRBJ1-5
d_gene: .
v_gene: TRBV19
abundance: many
CDR3aa: CASSIGATPNQPQHF
CDR3nt: TGTGCCAGTAGTATAGGGGCCACCCCCAATCAGCCCCAGCATTTT

j_gene: TRBJ2-7
d_gene: .
v_gene: TRBV11-1
abundance: many
CDR3aa: CASSLRVPYEQYF
CDR3nt: TGTGCCAGCAGCTTACGGGTACCCTACGAGCAGTACTTC

j_gene: TRBJ2-1
d_gene: .
v_gene: TRBV20-1
abundance: many
CDR3aa: CSARDHLGLGAPLYNEQFF
CDR3nt: TGCAGTGCTAGAGATCATCTAGGGCTTGGGGCCCCGCTTTACAATGAGCAGTTCTTC

j_gene: TRBJ1-4
d_gene: TRBD1
v_gene: TRBV20-1
abundance: .
CDR3aa: CSARKPGQGIYEKLFF
CDR3nt: TGCAGTGCCCGGAAACCTGGACAGGGGATATATGAAAAACTGTTTTTT

j_gene: TRBJ1-2
d_gene: TRBD1
v_gene: TRBV29-1
abundance: .
CDR3aa: CSVDLYAGGSGRGYTF
CDR3nt: TGCAGCGTCGATTTATACGCAGGGGGCTCGGGACGCGGCTACACCTTC

j_gene: TRBJ1-4
d_gene: .
v_gene: TRBV20-1
abundance: many
CDR3aa: CSASVGGRSEKLFF
CDR3nt: TGCAGTGCTTCCGTCGGGGGCAGGAGTGAAAAACTGTTTTTT

j_gene: TRBJ1-1
d_gene: .
v_gene: TRBV19
abundance: few
CDR3aa: CASVDSKMNTEAFF
CDR3nt: TGTGCCAGTGTTGACAGCAAAATGAACACTGAAGCTTTCTTT

j_gene: TRBJ1-1
d_gene: .
v_gene: TRBV5-1
abundance: few
CDR3aa: CASSQPGAYNTEAFF
CDR3nt: TGCGCCAGCAGCCAACCGGGGGCTTATAACACTGAAGCTTTCTTT

j_gene: TRBJ1-6
d_gene: .
v_gene: TRBV3-1
abundance: many
CDR3aa: CASHASYNSPLHF
CDR3nt: TGTGCCAGCCACGCCTCCTATAATTCACCCCTCCACTTT

j_gene: TRBJ1-1
d_gene: .
v_gene: TRBV7-9
abundance: many
CDR3aa: CASSLPRAEALRGTEAFF
CDR3nt: TGTGCCAGCAGCTTACCCCGCGCGGAGGCTCTCCGGGGTACTGAAGCTTTCTTT

j_gene: TRBJ1-1
d_gene: TRBD1
v_gene: TRBV18
abundance: many
CDR3aa: CASSPGGGTSRGEAFF
CDR3nt: TGTGCCAGCTCACCAGGAGGGGGCACCTCACGGGGGGAAGCTTTCTTT

j_gene: TRBJ2-1
d_gene: TRBD1
v_gene: TRBV5-6
abundance: many
CDR3aa: CASSAGTGYNEQFF
CDR3nt: TGTGCCAGCAGCGCCGGGACAGGGTACAATGAGCAGTTCTTC

j_gene: TRBJ2-2
d_gene: .
v_gene: TRBV5-4
abundance: .
CDR3aa: CASSLVRGGTGELFF
CDR3nt: TGTGCCAGCAGCTTGGTCAGGGGGGGCACCGGGGAGCTGTTTTTT

j_gene: TRBJ1-5
d_gene: TRBD1
v_gene: TRBV4-1
abundance: many
CDR3aa: CASSLRQGDNQPQHF
CDR3nt: TGCGCCAGCAGCCTTCGACAGGGAGACAATCAGCCCCAGCATTTT

j_gene: TRBJ2-7
d_gene: TRBD1
v_gene: TRBV7-8
abundance: many
CDR3aa: CASSPDRGQGLYEQYF
CDR3nt: TGTGCCAGCAGCCCCGACAGAGGACAGGGGCTCTACGAGCAGTACTTC

j_gene: TRBJ2-3
d_gene: TRBD2
v_gene: TRBV3-1
abundance: many
CDR3aa: CASSQTSGGSTDTQYF
CDR3nt: TGTGCCAGCAGCCAAACTAGCGGGGGGAGCACAGATACGCAGTATTTT

j_gene: TRBJ1-1
d_gene: TRBD1
v_gene: TRBV4-3
abundance: few
CDR3aa: CASSHTNRGTEAFF
CDR3nt: TGCGCCAGCAGCCACACTAACAGGGGTACTGAAGCTTTCTTT

j_gene: TRBJ1-5
d_gene: .
v_gene: TRBV4-1
abundance: many
CDR3aa: CASSQGPGLSSNQPQHF
CDR3nt: TGCGCCAGCAGCCAAGGCCCCGGATTGTCTAGCAATCAGCCCCAGCATTTT

j_gene: TRBJ2-3
d_gene: .
v_gene: TRBV5-4
abundance: many
CDR3aa: CASSWGMSTGVTDTQYF
CDR3nt: TGTGCCAGCAGCTGGGGGATGAGTACGGGGGTGACAGATACGCAGTATTTT

j_gene: TRBJ2-3
d_gene: TRBD1
v_gene: TRBV24-1
abundance: .
CDR3aa: CATGTGSTDTQYF
CDR3nt: TGTGCCACAGGGACAGGGAGCACAGATACGCAGTATTTT

j_gene: TRBJ2-7
d_gene: .
v_gene: TRBV4-1
abundance: .
CDR3aa: CASSRDPLGASYEQYF
CDR3nt: TGCGCCAGCAGCCGAGACCCTCTGGGGGCCTCCTACGAGCAGTACTTC

j_gene: TRBJ2-5
d_gene: TRBD1
v_gene: TRBV6-1
abundance: .
CDR3aa: CASNPDRQETQYF
CDR3nt: TGTGCCAGCAATCCGGACAGGCAAGAGACCCAGTACTTC

j_gene: TRBJ1-1
d_gene: .
v_gene: TRBV27
abundance: many
CDR3aa: CASSLKFLTEAFF
CDR3nt: TGTGCCAGCAGTTTGAAGTTTCTGACTGAAGCTTTCTTT

j_gene: TRBJ1-1
d_gene: TRBD1
v_gene: TRBV3-1
abundance: .
CDR3aa: CASSQATGEGAFF
CDR3nt: TGTGCCAGCAGCCAGGCGACAGGGGAGGGAGCTTTCTTT

j_gene: TRBJ1-6
d_gene: .
v_gene: TRBV7-2
abundance: many
CDR3aa: CASSPQYYNSPLHF
CDR3nt: TGTGCCAGCAGCCCCCAGTACTATAATTCACCCCTCCACTTT

j_gene: TRBJ2-1
d_gene: TRBD2
v_gene: TRBV28
abundance: many
CDR3aa: CASSLGRGNEQFF
CDR3nt: TGTGCCAGCAGTTTAGGGAGGGGAAATGAGCAGTTCTTC

j_gene: TRBJ2-5
d_gene: .
v_gene: TRBV28
abundance: .
CDR3aa: CASSAFSGQETQYF
CDR3nt: TGTGCCAGCAGTGCCTTTTCCGGCCAAGAGACCCAGTACTTC

j_gene: TRBJ1-6
d_gene: TRBD1
v_gene: TRBV6-1
abundance: many
CDR3aa: CASSSKGGSLSPLHF
CDR3nt: TGTGCCAGCAGTTCTAAAGGGGGCTCTCTTTCACCCCTCCACTTT

j_gene: TRBJ1-2
d_gene: TRBD1
v_gene: TRBV6-1
abundance: .
CDR3aa: CASRPGQGRGGYTF
CDR3nt: TGTGCCAGCAGACCCGGACAGGGGAGAGGTGGCTACACCTTC

j_gene: TRBJ1-1
d_gene: .
v_gene: TRBV27
abundance: many
CDR3aa: CASIFQGKSRDTEAFF
CDR3nt: TGTGCCAGCATCTTTCAGGGGAAGAGTCGGGACACTGAAGCTTTCTTT

j_gene: TRBJ1-5
d_gene: .
v_gene: TRBV9
abundance: many
CDR3aa: CASSVGDGLGPQHF
CDR3nt: TGTGCCAGCAGCGTAGGGGACGGGCTGGGGCCCCAGCATTTT

j_gene: TRBJ2-3
d_gene: TRBD2
v_gene: TRBV10-3
abundance: many
CDR3aa: CAISDVAGRTDTQYF
CDR3nt: TGTGCCATCAGTGACGTAGCGGGCCGCACAGATACGCAGTATTTT

j_gene: TRBJ1-2
d_gene: .
v_gene: TRBV6-2/TRBV6-3
abundance: many
CDR3aa: CASSYKGDGYGYTF
CDR3nt: TGTGCCAGCAGTTACAAGGGGGATGGCTATGGCTACACCTTC

j_gene: TRBJ1-1
d_gene: .
v_gene: TRBV12-3/TRBV12-4
abundance: many
CDR3aa: CASSLFVTEAFF
CDR3nt: TGTGCCAGCAGTTTATTTGTCACTGAAGCTTTCTTT

j_gene: TRBJ2-6
d_gene: TRBD1
v_gene: TRBV27
abundance: many
CDR3aa: CASSSHRGSGVSGANVLTF
CDR3nt: TGTGCCAGCAGTTCTCACAGGGGATCGGGCGTTTCTGGGGCCAACGTCCTGACTTTC

j_gene: TRBJ1-1
d_gene: .
v_gene: TRBV18
abundance: many
CDR3aa: CASSPHRETEAFF
CDR3nt: TGTGCCAGCTCACCTCACAGGGAGACTGAAGCTTTCTTT

j_gene: TRBJ2-5
d_gene: .
v_gene: TRBV18
abundance: many
CDR3aa: CASSPRGRNGQETQYF
CDR3nt: TGTGCCAGCTCACCACGCGGACGTAACGGCCAAGAGACCCAGTACTTC

j_gene: TRBJ1-6
d_gene: TRBD1
v_gene: TRBV2
abundance: many
CDR3aa: CASSTSGGQGNSPLHF
CDR3nt: TGTGCCAGCAGTACCTCCGGAGGACAGGGGAATTCACCCCTCCACTTT

j_gene: TRBJ2-1
d_gene: .
v_gene: TRBV10-3
abundance: many
CDR3aa: CAIKPGTTHEQFF
CDR3nt: TGTGCCATCAAACCCGGGACAACCCATGAGCAGTTCTTC

j_gene: TRBJ2-7
d_gene: TRBD2
v_gene: TRBV5-1
abundance: .
CDR3aa: CARSLVSGPSYEQYF
CDR3nt: TGCGCCAGAAGCTTGGTTAGCGGGCCCTCCTACGAGCAGTACTTC

j_gene: TRBJ2-2
d_gene: TRBD1
v_gene: TRBV6-6
abundance: many
CDR3aa: CASSYSNRGSGELFF
CDR3nt: TGTGCCAGCAGTTACTCAAACAGGGGGTCCGGGGAGCTGTTTTTT

j_gene: TRBJ1-3
d_gene: .
v_gene: TRBV5-1
abundance: few
CDR3aa: CASSFQGDTRSGNTIYF
CDR3nt: TGCGCCAGCAGCTTCCAAGGGGACACCCGCTCTGGAAACACCATATATTTT

j_gene: TRBJ1-4
d_gene: .
v_gene: TRBV3-1
abundance: few
CDR3aa: CASSQDATNEKLFF
CDR3nt: TGTGCCAGCAGCCAAGACGCAACTAATGAAAAACTGTTTTTT

j_gene: TRBJ1-1
d_gene: .
v_gene: TRBV7-9
abundance: many
CDR3aa: CASSLPGAGEAFF
CDR3nt: TGTGCCAGCAGCTTGCCAGGGGCGGGGGAAGCTTTCTTT

j_gene: TRBJ1-2
d_gene: TRBD1
v_gene: TRBV6-1
abundance: many
CDR3aa: CASIPTGNYGYTF
CDR3nt: TGTGCCAGCATCCCGACAGGGAACTATGGCTACACCTTC